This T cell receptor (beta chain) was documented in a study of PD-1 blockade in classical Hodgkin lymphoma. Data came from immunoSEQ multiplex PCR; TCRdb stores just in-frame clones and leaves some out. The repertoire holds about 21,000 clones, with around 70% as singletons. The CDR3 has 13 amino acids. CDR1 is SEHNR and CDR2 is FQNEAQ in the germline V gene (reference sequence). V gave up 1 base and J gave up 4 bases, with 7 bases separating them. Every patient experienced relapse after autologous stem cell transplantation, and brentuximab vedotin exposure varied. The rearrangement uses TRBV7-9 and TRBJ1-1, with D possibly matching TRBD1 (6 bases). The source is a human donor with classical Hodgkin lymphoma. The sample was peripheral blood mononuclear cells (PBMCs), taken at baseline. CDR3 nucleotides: TGTGCCAGCAGCTTAGAGGGGGTCACTGAAGCTTTCTTT. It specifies CASSLEGVTEAFF.